This T cell receptor (beta chain) appears in the sequencing data of a study of identical twins. MiXCR, applied by TCRdb to the 5' RACE reads, yields one record per CDR3 protein. The sample holds 310,000 or so distinct CDR3 sequences; approximately 8.5% are singletons and the top ten take less than 2.5%. This CDR3 is built from 14 residues. Per the germline V gene, CDR1 is KGHSH and CDR2 is LQKENI. The ends were cut back, 4 bases at V and 1 base at J, with 9 bases in the middle. This sample was also put to use in a study of yellow fever vaccine responses in identical twins.

This TCR was sampled from a woman under 30 in good health. The sample consisted of memory (CD45RO+) T cells sorted from blood. The chain is built from TRBV18 and TRBJ2-3; D gene ambiguous. CDR3 bases: TGTGCCAGCTCACAGTACTGGGGCACAGATACGCAGTATTTT. This codes for CASSQYWGTDTQYF.